The 3 T cell receptor beta chains below all came from one sample that was sequenced in a study of blood T cell repertoires in COVID-19. TCRdb's copy holds only in-frame clones and misses some; the assay was immunoSEQ multiplex PCR. The repertoire consists of fewer than 90,000 clones, with approximately 90% occurring once and the leading ten covering around 6.7%. The specimen sequenced was peripheral blood. Every receptor here comes from an elderly woman with active COVID-19.

The chain has TRBV6-2 or TRBV6-3 and TRBJ2-1; D not resolved. V was cut by 4 bases and J by 8 bases, with 18 bases left in between. The CDR3 loop spans 15 amino acids. Germline V gene lookup returns CDR1 MNHEY and CDR2 SVGEGT. The CDR3: CASSFPRQRWDEQFF. The CDR3 DNA is TGTGCCAGCAGTTTCCCTCGGCAGCGCTGGGATGAGCAGTTCTTC.

This chain uses TRBV28 with TRBJ1-3; possible D gene TRBD1, 5 bases. The CDR3 spans 16 residues. Trimming stripped 5 bases from V and 0 bases from J, with 14 bases between. Germline V gene data show CDR1 as MDHEN and CDR2 as SYDVKM. The CDR3 spells CASSERQFSSGNTIYF. DNA of the CDR3: TGTGCCAGCAGTGAACGACAGTTCAGCTCTGGAAACACCATATATTTT.

The chain employs TRBV28 and TRBJ1-5; D unresolved. Germline V gives CDR1 MDHEN, CDR2 SYDVKM. V was cut by 6 bases and J by 3 bases, with 15 bases left in between. There are 15 residues in the CDR3. The CDR3 spells CASSGVMGYNQPQHF. The CDR3 region has the DNA TGTGCCAGCAGCGGGGTAATGGGTTACAATCAGCCCCAGCATTTT.